This TCR beta chain appears in the sequencing data of a study of cytomegalovirus exposure and HLA in healthy donors. J gave up 5 bases and V 2 bases, and 11 bases lay outside the gene matches. The CDR3 length is 18 residues. Looked up from germline, CDR1 is KGHSH and CDR2 is LQKENI. The PCR made use of 60 Vbeta and 13 Jbeta primers. Here immunoSEQ multiplex PCR was the method, and the copy in TCRdb shows in-frame clones only, minus some. The sample carries about 150,000 clones, roughly 82% recorded once. Comment on this clone: Its antigen remains unknown.

General observations from the study: Most CMV-associated TCR beta chains appeared HLA-restricted in a later analysis. Rarity held for most TCR sequences, but there were some public TCRs that occurred in many donors. TCR beta sequences reportedly predicted the HLA-A and HLA-B alleles of most subjects accurately.

This TCR was sampled from a male donor in good health and CMV-seronegative. This rearrangement joins TRBV18 to TRBJ2-1; TRBD2 matches at 11 bases. Sequencing was performed on PBMCs. The CDR3 region has the DNA TGTGCCAGCTCACCAACGGGGACTAGCGGCAGTATTCACAATGAGCAGTTCTTC. Its protein product is CASSPTGTSGSIHNEQFF. Supplemented by reference TRBV18 and TRBJ2-1, the full variable domain reads NAGVMQNPRHLVRRRGQEARLRCSPMKGHSHVYWYRQLPEEGLKFMVYLQKENIIDESGMPKERFSAEFPKEGPSILRIQQVVRGDSAAYFCASSPTGTSGSIHNEQFFGPGTRLTVL.